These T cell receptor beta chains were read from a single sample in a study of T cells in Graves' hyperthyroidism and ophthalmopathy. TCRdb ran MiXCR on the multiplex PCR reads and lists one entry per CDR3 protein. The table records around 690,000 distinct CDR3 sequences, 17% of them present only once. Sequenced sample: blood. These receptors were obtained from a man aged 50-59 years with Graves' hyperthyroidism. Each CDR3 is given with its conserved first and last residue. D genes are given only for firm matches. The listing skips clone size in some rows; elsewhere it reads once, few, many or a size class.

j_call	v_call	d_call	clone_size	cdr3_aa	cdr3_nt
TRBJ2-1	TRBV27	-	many	CASSKSGGSYNEQFF	TGTGCCAGCAGTAAGTCAGGCGGGTCCTACAATGAGCAGTTCTTC
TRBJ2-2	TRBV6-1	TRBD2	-	CASRTRGTSGRAGELFF	TGTGCCAGCAGGACACGAGGGACTAGCGGGAGGGCCGGGGAGCTGTTTTTT
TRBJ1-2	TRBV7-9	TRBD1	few	CASSLTTGLGYTF	TGTGCCAGCAGCTTGACGACAGGGCTTGGCTACACCTTC
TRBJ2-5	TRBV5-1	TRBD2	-	CASSLAGSQETQYF	TGTGCCAGCAGCCTAGCGGGATCCCAAGAGACCCAGTACTTC
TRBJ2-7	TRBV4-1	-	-	CASSQDLKGYEQYF	TGCGCCAGCAGCCAAGATCTAAAAGGTTACGAGCAGTACTTC
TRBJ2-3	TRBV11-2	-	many	CASSPYRSSSTDTQYF	TGTGCCAGCAGCCCCTATAGAAGCAGCTCCACAGATACGCAGTATTTT
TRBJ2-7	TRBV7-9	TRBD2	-	CASSLFVQGGRRDEQYF	TGTGCCAGCAGCTTATTCGTTCAAGGCGGGAGGAGGGACGAGCAGTACTTC
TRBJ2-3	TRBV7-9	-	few	CASSLPSGFTDTQYF	TGTGCCAGCAGCTTACCCAGCGGGTTCACAGATACGCAGTATTTT
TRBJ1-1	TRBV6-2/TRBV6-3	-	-	CASSAGTRTEAFF	TGTGCCAGCAGTGCGGGGACACGCACTGAAGCTTTCTTT
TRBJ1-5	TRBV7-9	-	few	CASSNGAIESQPQHF	TGTGCCAGCAGTAACGGTGCAATTGAAAGTCAGCCCCAGCATTTT
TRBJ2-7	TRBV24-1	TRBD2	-	CATSDGTSGSPYEQYF	TGTGCCACCAGTGATGGGACTAGCGGGAGTCCTTACGAGCAGTACTTC
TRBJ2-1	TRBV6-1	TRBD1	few	CASSTHRGLNNEQFF	TGTGCCAGCAGTACCCACAGGGGGCTCAACAATGAGCAGTTCTTC
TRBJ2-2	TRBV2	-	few	CASSLAYTGELFF	TGTGCCAGCAGTCTTGCGTACACCGGGGAGCTGTTTTTT
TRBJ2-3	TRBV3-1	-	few	CASSDTGGTDTQYF	TGTGCCAGCAGCGACACAGGCGGCACAGATACGCAGTATTTT
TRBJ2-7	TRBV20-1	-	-	CSADRDSGEQYF	TGCAGTGCTGATCGGGACTCCGGCGAGCAGTACTTC
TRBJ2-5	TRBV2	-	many	CASSSPTIRETQYF	TGTGCCAGCAGTTCCCCGACTATTCGAGAGACCCAGTACTTC
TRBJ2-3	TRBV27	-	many	CASRGFGDTQYF	TGTGCCAGCAGGGGGTTCGGGGATACGCAGTATTTT
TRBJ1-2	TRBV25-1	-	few	CASSDQRSIGYTF	TGTGCCAGCAGTGATCAACGGTCTATTGGCTACACCTTC
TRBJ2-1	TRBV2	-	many	CATQKGVTVNEQFF	TGTGCGACTCAAAAAGGGGTCACGGTCAATGAGCAGTTCTTC
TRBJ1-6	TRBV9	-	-	CASSDVEPSGLFSNSPLHF	TGTGCCAGCAGCGACGTAGAACCGTCCGGGCTCTTCTCTAATTCACCCCTCCACTTT
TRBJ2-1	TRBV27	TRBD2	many	CASKRLAGYNEQFF	TGTGCCAGCAAGCGTCTAGCGGGATACAATGAGCAGTTCTTC
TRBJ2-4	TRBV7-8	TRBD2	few	CASSLPRLAGNVKNIQYF	TGTGCCAGCAGCTTACCCCGACTAGCGGGAAATGTCAAAAACATTCAGTACTTC
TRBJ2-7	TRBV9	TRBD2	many	CASSSSTSGGLFSYEQYF	TGTGCCAGCAGCTCCAGTACTAGCGGGGGACTTTTCTCCTACGAGCAGTACTTC
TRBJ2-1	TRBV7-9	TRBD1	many	CASSPPDRGNEQFF	TGTGCCAGCAGCCCCCCGGACAGGGGCAATGAGCAGTTCTTC
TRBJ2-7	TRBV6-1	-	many	CASSENVGSYEQYF	TGTGCCAGCAGTGAAAATGTGGGAAGCTACGAGCAGTACTTC
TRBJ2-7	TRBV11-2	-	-	CASSLYRSAELYF	TGTGCCAGCAGCTTATACAGGTCGGCAGAGCTGTACTTC
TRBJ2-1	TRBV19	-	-	CASSGILGVDEQFF	TGTGCCAGTTCAGGGATTTTGGGGGTCGATGAGCAGTTCTTC
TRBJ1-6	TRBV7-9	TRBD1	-	CASSSETGGSGSPLHF	TGTGCCAGCAGCTCCGAGACAGGGGGCTCTGGTTCACCCCTCCACTTT
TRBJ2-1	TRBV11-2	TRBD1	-	CASSLEPGTGVLIQQFF	TGTGCCAGCAGCTTAGAACCGGGGACAGGGGTCCTCATCCAGCAGTTCTTC
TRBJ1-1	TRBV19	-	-	CASSISISTEAFF	TGTGCCAGTAGTATTAGCATCTCCACTGAAGCTTTCTTT
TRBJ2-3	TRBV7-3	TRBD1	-	CASSPSTDRTDTQYF	TGTGCCAGCAGCCCTAGTACGGACAGGACAGATACGCAGTATTTT
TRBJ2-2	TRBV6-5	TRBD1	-	CASSLDRGLFNTGELFF	TGTGCCAGCAGTTTGGACAGGGGGCTATTTAACACCGGGGAGCTGTTTTTT
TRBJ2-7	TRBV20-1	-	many	CSARGGGIKDEQYF	TGCAGTGCTAGGGGGGGTGGTATTAAGGACGAGCAGTACTTC
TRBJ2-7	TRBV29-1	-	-	CNGGALNEQYF	TGCAACGGCGGGGCTTTGAACGAGCAGTACTTC
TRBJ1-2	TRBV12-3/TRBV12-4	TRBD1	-	CASNPRTGANYGYTF	TGTGCCAGCAATCCACGGACAGGAGCTAACTATGGCTACACCTTC
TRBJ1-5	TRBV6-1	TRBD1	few	CASSPDRSPEKPQHF	TGTGCCAGCAGTCCGGACAGGTCCCCCGAAAAGCCCCAGCATTTT
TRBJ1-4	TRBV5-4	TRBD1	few	CASSGGGQGNEKLFF	TGTGCCAGCAGCGGCGGTGGACAGGGAAATGAAAAACTGTTTTTT
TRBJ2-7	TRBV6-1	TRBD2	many	CASSTGTSGISRSGEQYF	TGTGCCAGCAGCACCGGGACTAGCGGGATAAGTAGATCGGGGGAGCAGTACTTC
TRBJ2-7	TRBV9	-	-	CASSVGGGPVYEQYF	TGTGCCAGCAGCGTAGGGGGGGGGCCGGTTTACGAGCAGTACTTC
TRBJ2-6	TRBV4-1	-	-	CASSQRFPDNSGANVLTF	TGCGCCAGCAGCCAACGATTTCCCGACAACTCTGGGGCCAACGTCCTGACTTTC
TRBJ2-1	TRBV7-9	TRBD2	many	CASSLGSWTSGDNEQFF	TGTGCCAGCAGCTTGGGAAGTTGGACTAGCGGTGACAATGAGCAGTTCTTC
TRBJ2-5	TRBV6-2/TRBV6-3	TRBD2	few	CASSLTVSLADKETQYF	TGTGCCAGCAGTCTTACCGTATCTCTAGCGGACAAAGAGACCCAGTACTTC
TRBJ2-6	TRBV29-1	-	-	CSVGQDYSGANVLTF	TGCAGCGTCGGACAGGACTACTCTGGGGCCAACGTCCTGACTTTC
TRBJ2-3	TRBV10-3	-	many	CAISDTGYRTDTQYF	TGTGCCATCAGTGATACAGGTTACCGCACAGATACGCAGTATTTT
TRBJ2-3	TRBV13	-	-	CASSQMVRSTDTQYF	TGTGCCAGCAGCCAAATGGTGAGGAGCACAGATACGCAGTATTTT
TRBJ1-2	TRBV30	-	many	CAWSRKSNYGYTF	TGTGCCTGGAGCCGAAAAAGTAACTATGGCTACACCTTC
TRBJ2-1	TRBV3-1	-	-	CASSQAGGRVNNEQFF	TGTGCCAGCAGCCAAGCCGGGGGCAGGGTGAACAATGAGCAGTTCTTC
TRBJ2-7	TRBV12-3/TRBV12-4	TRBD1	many	CASSLTGGKYEQYF	TGTGCCAGCAGCCTCACAGGGGGCAAGTACGAGCAGTACTTC
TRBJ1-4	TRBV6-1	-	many	CASSSTATRGKLFF	TGTGCCAGCAGTTCTACCGCTACGCGGGGAAAACTGTTTTTT
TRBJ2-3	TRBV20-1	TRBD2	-	CSVPGLAGVGGLVNTQYF	TGCAGTGTCCCGGGACTAGCGGGAGTAGGTGGCCTTGTAAATACGCAGTATTTT